These 6 T cell receptor beta chains were sequenced from one sample in a study of technical replicates of blood from four donors. Clones were read by immunoSEQ multiplex PCR, and TCRdb kept only the in-frame ones, dropping some. The table shows about 83,000 clones, with about 94% occurring only once. Sequenced: T cells isolated from PBMCs. These receptor sequences come from a human donor in good health.

This chain's CDR3 is CASSQGTTIYGYTF. The DNA for the CDR3 is TGTGCCAGCAGTCAAGGGACTACGATTTATGGCTACACCTTC. The chain joins TRBV28 to TRBJ1-2, with D possibly matching TRBD1 (5 bases). The V gene's germline CDR1 is MDHEN and CDR2 SYDVKM. This CDR3 has 14 amino acids. Trimming removed 5 bases at V and 5 bases at J, with 15 bases between.

This chain uses TRBV5-5 with TRBJ2-1; D is uncertain. This CDR3 comprises 14 residues. Trimming took off 3 bases at V and 5 bases at J, with 12 bases between the two ends. Germline values: CDR1 SGHKS, CDR2 YYEKEE (reference sequence). The CDR3 protein is CASSYAGSNNEQFF. The CDR3 region has the DNA TGTGCCAGCAGCTATGCCGGGTCCAACAATGAGCAGTTCTTC.

The rearrangement links TRBV23-1 to TRBJ1-1; no clear D gene. TRBV23-1 is filed as an ORF, its function uncertain. With 0 bases removed from V and 1 base from J, the gap between germline ends came to 9 bases. The CDR3 spans 15 residues. CDR3 nucleotides: TGCGCCAGCAGTCAATCGCGTTCAAAGAACACTGAAGCTTTCTTT. It translates to CASSQSRSKNTEAFF.

This clone was counted a single time. The rearrangement uses TRBV29-1 and TRBJ2-5; 9 bases map to TRBD1. The germline CDR1 and CDR2 sequences are SQVTM and ANQGSEA. V lost 3 bases, J lost 7 bases, and 3 bases stayed unmatched. The CDR3 has 12 residues. The CDR3 coding sequence is TGCAGCGTTGAGCCGGGACAGGGGACCCAGTACTTC. Translation: CSVEPGQGTQYF.

The V gene is TRBV30, the J gene TRBJ2-5, with D possibly matching TRBD1 (5 bases). Germline V gene sequence: CDR1 GTSNPN, CDR2 SVGIG (reference sequence). The ends were cut back, 4 bases at V and 4 bases at J, with 16 bases in the middle. CDR3 length: 14 residues. The CDR3 nucleotides read TGTGCCTGGACCCTGACAGCCCTTCGAGAGACCCAGTACTTC. Translated: CAWTLTALRETQYF.

The chain recombines TRBV4-2 with TRBJ2-7, with D possibly TRBD1 on 5 matching bases. V lost 0 bases, J lost 6 bases, and 12 bases lay in between. Germline V gene sequence: CDR1 LGHNA, CDR2 YNFKEQ. This CDR3 has 14 amino acids. The CDR3 loop is CASSQEGRETEQYF. CDR3 bases: TGTGCCAGCAGCCAAGAGGGCAGGGAAACCGAGCAGTACTTC.